The 32 T cell receptor beta chains in this list originate from one sample, sequenced in a study of T cells in Graves' hyperthyroidism and ophthalmopathy. RNA transcripts yielded amplified TCR beta CDR3 regions. First-round RT-PCR targeting the TCR CDR3 was performed with the HTBI primer set. TCRdb ran MiXCR on the multiplex PCR reads and lists one entry per CDR3 protein. The profile shows 600,000 to 850,000 distinct CDR3 sequences, around 20% of them singletons. The sequenced sample consisted of blood. The origin of the receptors is a woman aged 50 to 60 with Graves' hyperthyroidism that later progressed to Graves' ophthalmopathy.

The rearrangement links TRBV29-1 to TRBJ2-7; D gene unclear. Germline-derived CDR1 and CDR2 are SQVTM and ANQGSEA. The CDR3 length is 12 residues. The V end was cut by 2 bases, the J end by 1 base, with 6 bases between. For the CDR3, the DNA is TGCAGCGTTGAACAGGAATCCTACGAGCAGTACTTC. This codes for CSVEQESYEQYF.

As to this clonotype: A much larger clone differs from this one at a single base, so this may be a read error. The chain joins TRBV7-8 to TRBJ1-2; the D is unclear. The CDR3 has 13 amino acids. V lost 7 bases and J 6 bases, leaving 15 bases between the germline ends. CDR1 and CDR2 (germline): SGHVS, FQNEAQ. CDR3 DNA: TGTGCCAGCACCAACATTGGGAGCCATGGCTACACCTTC. Its translation is CASTNIGSHGYTF. Variable domain in full (rest from reference TRBV7-8 and TRBJ1-2): GAGVSQSPRYKVAKRGQDVALRCDPISGHVSLFWYQQALGQGPEFLTYFQNEAQLDKSGLPSDRFFAERPEGSVSTLKIQRTQQEDSAVYLCASTNIGSHGYTFGSGTRLTVV.

At least ten counts were recorded for this clonotype. The chain combines TRBV11-2 with TRBJ1-6; D not resolved. V lost 3 bases and J lost 9, with 9 bases in between. CDR1 SGHAT and CDR2 FQNNGV come from the germline V gene. This CDR3 has 13 amino acids. The CDR3 bases are TGTGCCAGCAGCTTTATTTATTTTTCACCCCTCCACTTT. This gives the protein CASSFIYFSPLHF. The whole variable domain, filled in from reference TRBV11-2 and TRBJ1-6, reads EAGVAQSPRYKIIEKRQSVAFWCNPISGHATLYWYQQILGQGPKLLIQFQNNGVVDDSQLPKDRFSAERLKGVDSTLKIQPAKLEDSAVYLCASSFIYFSPLHFGNGTRLTVT.

V usage is TRBV7-2 and J usage is TRBJ1-2; TRBD1 agrees at 7 bases. The V gene end was trimmed by 6 bases and the J gene end by 8 bases; junction bases not matched to a gene: 12. CDR3 length equals 14 residues. The germline CDR1 and CDR2 sequences are SGHTA and FQGNSA. The DNA of the CDR3 is TGTGCCAGCAGTACAGGGGTTACCTCGGTAGGCTACACCTTC. This translates into CASSTGVTSVGYTF.

This clonotype showed up just once. Given a much more abundant clone one base away, this may be a read error. V and J are TRBV20-1 and TRBJ1-5, with 7 bases fitting TRBD1. The germline V gene encodes CDR1 DFQATT and CDR2 SNEGSKA (reference sequence). This CDR3 region has 14 residues. The DNA for the CDR3 is TGCAGTGCTAGTATAACGGGACAGAATCAGTCCCAGCATTTT. It is translated as CSASITGQNQSQHF.

This clonotype was counted between two and nine times. The V gene is TRBV6-1, the J gene TRBJ1-5; the match to TRBD1 covers 8 bases. CDR3 length equals 15 residues. V dropped 6 bases and J dropped 3; count of bases not matched to a gene: 7. In germline, CDR1 is MNHNS, CDR2 SASEGT. The CDR3 coding sequence is TGTGCCAGCAGGACCGGACAGGGAGACAATCAGCCCCAGCATTTT. It yields the protein CASRTGQGDNQPQHF.

A few counts support this clonotype. This chain connects TRBV3-1 to TRBJ1-4; 7 bases are a match to TRBD1. The germline V gene encodes CDR1 LGHDT and CDR2 YNNKEL (reference sequence). J lost 10 bases, V lost 4 bases, and 9 bases had no gene match. The CDR3 has 14 amino acids. CDR3 residues: CASSLDRAAGKLFF. In nucleotides, the CDR3 is TGTGCCAGCAGCCTAGACAGGGCTGCTGGAAAACTGTTTTTT. Filled out from reference TRBV3-1 and TRBJ1-4, the complete variable domain reads DTAVSQTPKYLVTQMGNDKSIKCEQNLGHDTMYWYKQDSKKFLKIMFSYNNKELIINETVPNRFSPKSPDKAHLNLHINSLELGDSAVYFCASSLDRAAGKLFFGSGTQLSVL.

This clonotype was detected only a few times. The chain uses TRBV9 and TRBJ2-2; TRBD2 agrees at 8 bases. This CDR3 spans 17 amino acids. With V trimmed by 0 bases and J by 5 bases, 9 bases remained unmatched. In germline, CDR1 is SGDLS, CDR2 YYNGEE. The CDR3 region has the DNA TGTGCCAGCAGCGTAGTGGCTGGCGGGGGGCCAACCGGGGAGCTGTTTTTT. Translating it yields CASSVVAGGGPTGELFF.

This clonotype was observed a single time. The chain employs TRBV7-3 and TRBJ2-3; 15 bases line up with TRBD2. This CDR3 is built from 16 residues. Germline CDR1 SGHTA, CDR2 FQGTGA. Losses at the gene ends were 4 bases for V and 6 bases for J; bases not matched to a gene: 5. This CDR3 is CASSSGLAGGPDTQYF. The CDR3 DNA is TGTGCCAGCAGCTCCGGACTAGCGGGGGGGCCGGATACGCAGTATTTT.

This clonotype was seen only a few times. This chain links TRBV5-1 with TRBJ2-3; no firm D call. CDR3 length equals 14 residues. Germline CDR1 and CDR2: SGHRS and YFSETQ. The germline V and J ends were trimmed by 3 bases and 3 bases, with 11 bases remaining between them. The CDR3, as DNA: TGCGCCAGCAGCTCAGCGCAGGAAACAGATACGCAGTATTTT. Protein sequence: CASSSAQETDTQYF.

The rearrangement joins TRBV4-2 to TRBJ1-1; D gene unclear. This CDR3 spans 16 amino acids. V dropped 2 bases and J dropped 5 bases, with 18 bases sitting between them. Per the germline V gene, CDR1 is LGHNA and CDR2 is YNFKEQ. This chain's CDR3 is CASSQSEGGYGTEAFF. The DNA for the CDR3 is TGTGCCAGCAGCCAATCCGAGGGCGGGTATGGAACTGAAGCTTTCTTT.

The V and J genes are TRBV4-1 and TRBJ2-3; D gene unclear. The CDR3 is 13 residues long. The germline V and J ends were trimmed by 1 base and 3 bases, with 5 bases remaining between them. CDR1 is MGHRA and CDR2 is YSYEKL in the germline V gene. Here the CDR3 DNA reads TGCGCCAGCAGCCAAGTATGGACAGATACGCAGTATTTT. This gives the protein CASSQVWTDTQYF.

This clonotype has a handful of counts. This sequence joins TRBV12-3 or TRBV12-4 and TRBJ2-6; 8 bases agree with TRBD1. The CDR3 sequence is 17 residues long. The V and J ends lost 6 bases and 0 bases, in that order; junction bases with no gene match: 7. DNA for the CDR3: TGTGCCAGCAGCCTCAGGGGGCCTCACTCTGGGGCCAACGTCCTGACTTTC. Residues: CASSLRGPHSGANVLTF.

The genes are TRBV3-1 and TRBJ1-3; D is unresolved. The germline gives CDR1 LGHDT, CDR2 YNNKEL (reference sequence). Deletions cut 3 bases from V and 0 bases from J, with 15 bases between. The CDR3 is 17 residues long. CDR3 sequence reads: CASSQLSLTDSGNTIYF. The CDR3 nucleotides read TGTGCCAGCAGCCAGTTGAGTCTCACGGACTCTGGAAACACCATATATTTT.

The gene calls are TRBV24-1 and TRBJ2-3; a possible D gene is TRBD1 (6 bases). Per germline, CDR1 KGHDR and CDR2 SFDVKD. The CDR3 has 16 amino acids. The ends were cut back, 0 bases at V and 1 base at J, with 10 bases in the middle. The chain's CDR3 is CATSDLPRGRTDTQYF. CDR3 nucleotides: TGTGCCACCAGTGATTTGCCCAGGGGCCGCACAGATACGCAGTATTTT.

V and J are TRBV6-9 and TRBJ1-6; D possibly corresponds to TRBD1 (6 bases). The CDR3 is 14 amino acids. Trimming removed 0 bases from V and 8 bases from J, with 8 bases in between. Germline CDR1 is MNHGY and CDR2 is SVAAGI. The CDR3 nucleotides read TGTGCCAGCAGTTATTCCGGGGGCGATTCACCCCTCCACTTT. Protein: CASSYSGGDSPLHF.

At least ten counts were recorded for this clonotype. The V gene is TRBV9, the J gene TRBJ1-3; D unresolved. V gave up 4 bases and J gave up 0 bases, with 11 bases separating them. Per germline, CDR1 SGDLS and CDR2 YYNGEE. This CDR3 has 15 residues. The CDR3 region has the DNA TGTGCCAGCAGCCCCCAGACATCCTCTGGAAACACCATATATTTT. It yields the protein CASSPQTSSGNTIYF.

This clonotype was seen a single time. V and J are TRBV4-2 and TRBJ1-2; possibly TRBD1 for D (6 bases). The CDR3 runs 15 residues. The germline gives CDR1 LGHNA, CDR2 YNFKEQ. V was trimmed by 0 bases and J by 3 bases, leaving 11 bases between them. The CDR3 sequence: CASSQDRGWDYGYTF. CDR3 coding DNA: TGTGCCAGCAGCCAAGACAGGGGATGGGACTATGGCTACACCTTC.

This clonotype was seen a handful of times. CDR3 amino acids: CASSSHPPDSSYNEQFF. For the CDR3, the DNA is TGTGCCAGCAGCTCCCACCCCCCGGACAGCTCCTACAATGAGCAGTTCTTC. The chain employs TRBV7-9 and TRBJ2-1; the D gene is possibly TRBD1 (6 bases). This CDR3 is built from 17 residues. Germline V gene sequence: CDR1 SEHNR, CDR2 FQNEAQ (reference sequence). Trimming cost V 4 bases and J 0 bases, with 16 bases left between them.

This clonotype showed up many times. The gene calls are TRBV11-2 and TRBJ2-5, with 8 bases identical to TRBD1. Per the germline V gene, CDR1 is SGHAT and CDR2 is FQNNGV. This CDR3 comprises 16 residues. J lost 1 base, V lost 4 bases, and 8 bases had no gene match. This CDR3 reads CASSSGQGGVQETQYF. CDR3 bases: TGTGCCAGCAGCTCCGGACAGGGTGGGGTCCAAGAGACCCAGTACTTC. The full variable domain, rest sourced from reference TRBV11-2 and TRBJ2-5, is EAGVAQSPRYKIIEKRQSVAFWCNPISGHATLYWYQQILGQGPKLLIQFQNNGVVDDSQLPKDRFSAERLKGVDSTLKIQPAKLEDSAVYLCASSSGQGGVQETQYFGPGTRLLVL.

This chain joins TRBV19 and TRBJ2-1; D is perhaps TRBD1 (5 bases). The V and J ends lost 4 bases and 2 bases respectively, with 12 bases between them. The CDR3 is made up of 15 amino acids. Germline CDR1 LNHDA, CDR2 SQIVND (reference sequence). The CDR3 nucleotides read TGTGCCAGTAGTACCAGGGTAGAGCCCTACAATGAGCAGTTCTTC. It yields the protein CASSTRVEPYNEQFF.

The sample holds a few counts of this clonotype. J is TRBJ2-2 and V is TRBV6-1; perhaps TRBD1 as D (6 bases). CDR3 length: 15 amino acids. CDR1 is MNHNS, CDR2 SASEGT, per germline. V was cut by 5 bases and J by 5 bases, with 15 bases left in between. CDR3 DNA sequence: TGTGCCAGCAGTTATTGGTTAGGGGGAACCGGGGAGCTGTTTTTT. This sequence encodes CASSYWLGGTGELFF.

About this clonotype: A read error is likely, as this CDR3 ends without the conserved phenylalanine or tryptophan. The chain couples TRBV10-3 to TRBJ1-2, with D possibly matching TRBD1 (6 bases). The length of the CDR3 is 13 residues. Between the trimmed V and J ends, which lost 6 bases and 7 bases, there was a span of 15 bases. From germline, CDR1 is ENHRY and CDR2 SYGVKD. The CDR3 sequence: CAIRGTGNGGYTI. The CDR3 bases are TGTGCCATCAGGGGAACAGGGAATGGTGGCTACACCATC.

This CDR3 reads CASSFDDYGYTF. CDR3 nucleotide sequence: TGTGCCAGCAGTTTCGACGACTATGGCTACACCTTC. The rearrangement joins TRBV7-9 to TRBJ1-2, with unresolved D. This CDR3 spans 12 amino acids. The germline V gene encodes CDR1 SEHNR and CDR2 FQNEAQ (reference sequence). Trimming stripped 6 bases from V and 3 bases from J, with 8 bases between.

This clonotype was found many times. The chain has TRBV5-4 and TRBJ2-1, with D possibly TRBD1 on 6 matching bases. CDR1 is SGHNT and CDR2 is YYREEE in the germline V gene (reference sequence). Trimming stripped 4 bases from V and 6 bases from J, with 11 bases between. This CDR3 contains 13 residues. The CDR3 DNA sequence: TGTGCCAGCAGCATAGACAGGCGCAATGAGCAGTTCTTC. Protein: CASSIDRRNEQFF.

The sample holds many counts of this clonotype. The chain couples TRBV3-1 to TRBJ1-6; TRBD1 matches 10 bases. This CDR3 spans 15 amino acids. The V and J ends lost 4 bases and 8 bases, in that order; junction bases with no gene match: 5. Germline CDR1 and CDR2: LGHDT and YNNKEL (reference sequence). The CDR3 protein is CASSPPGTGDSPLHF. The DNA for the CDR3 is TGTGCCAGCAGCCCGCCCGGGACAGGGGATTCACCCCTCCACTTT.

This clonotype was counted ten times or more. The DNA for the CDR3 is TGCGCCAGCAGCTTGGTTGCGGGGGACCAAGAGACCCAGTACTTC. It is translated as CASSLVAGDQETQYF. The chain employs TRBV5-1 and TRBJ2-5; 7 positions agree with TRBD2. V lost 0 bases and J lost 0; bases outside the gene matches: 2. The CDR3 totals 15 residues. The germline V gene has CDR1 SGHRS and CDR2 YFSETQ.

J is TRBJ2-2 and V is TRBV7-3; D might be TRBD1 (6 bases). Germline lookup yields CDR1 SGHTA and CDR2 FQGTGA. The CDR3 loop spans 14 amino acids. V was trimmed by 4 bases and J by 4 bases, leaving 10 bases between them. In nucleotides, the CDR3 is TGTGCCAGCAGCTCCGACAGGCTCACCGGGGAGCTGTTTTTT. Residues: CASSSDRLTGELFF. The full variable domain, its missing parts supplied by reference TRBV7-3 and TRBJ2-2, is GAGVSQTPSNKVTEKGKYVELRCDPISGHTALYWYRQSLGQGPEFLIYFQGTGAADDSGLPNDRFFAVRPEGSVSTLKIQRTERGDSAVYLCASSSDRLTGELFFGEGSRLTVL.

Written as DNA, the CDR3 is TGTGCCAGTATGCCCTACAGAGGGATGGATCAGCCCCAGCATTTT. Its protein product is CASMPYRGMDQPQHF. The chain couples TRBV2 to TRBJ1-5; no firm D call. There are 15 residues in the CDR3. CDR1 and CDR2 from the germline V gene are SNHLY and FYNNEI. Trimming took 9 bases from V and 5 from J, leaving 20 bases between them. Looking up the rest from reference TRBV2 and TRBJ1-5 gives the full variable domain: EPEVTQTPSHQVTQMGQEVILRCVPISNHLYFYWYRQILGQKVEFLVSFYNNEISEKSEIFDDQFSVERPDGSNFTLKIRSTKLEDSAMYFCASMPYRGMDQPQHFGDGTRLSIL.

This clonotype was recorded at least ten times. The V and J genes are TRBV12-3 or TRBV12-4 and TRBJ1-1, with D unresolved. V dropped 6 bases and J dropped 0 bases, with 20 bases sitting between them. This CDR3 has 17 amino acids. The CDR3 DNA reads as TGTGCCAGCAGCCCGCAGACGGCCCTCGACATGAACACTGAAGCTTTCTTT. Translated: CASSPQTALDMNTEAFF.

This clonotype was detected many times. The J gene is TRBJ1-1, the V gene TRBV9; tentative D call: TRBD1 (5 bases). The germline V gene encodes CDR1 SGDLS and CDR2 YYNGEE. The CDR3 spans 14 residues. The V and J ends lost 6 bases and 7 bases respectively, with 19 bases between them. This CDR3 is CASTLDGGSGEAFF. CDR3 sequence (DNA): TGTGCCAGCACCCTTGACGGGGGGTCGGGTGAAGCTTTCTTT.

V usage is TRBV3-1 and J usage is TRBJ1-6, with D hard to call. With 6 bases removed from V and 0 bases from J, the gap between germline ends came to 9 bases. Germline V gene lookup returns CDR1 LGHDT and CDR2 YNNKEL (reference sequence). CDR3 size: 15 residues. The CDR3 loop is CASSHGSSYNSPLHF. CDR3 nucleotide sequence: TGTGCCAGCAGTCATGGTAGCTCCTATAATTCACCCCTCCACTTT. Full variable domain (remainder filled in from reference TRBV3-1 and TRBJ1-6): DTAVSQTPKYLVTQMGNDKSIKCEQNLGHDTMYWYKQDSKKFLKIMFSYNNKELIINETVPNRFSPKSPDKAHLNLHINSLELGDSAVYFCASSHGSSYNSPLHFGNGTRLTVT.